This entry lists 28 T cell receptor beta chains sequenced from one sample in a study of T cells expressing NK-cell markers. TCRdb processed the 5' RACE reads again and assigns one entry to each CDR3 protein, with no DNA. This sample contains 200,000 to 300,000 distinct CDR3 sequences. Sequencing was done on a sample of blood T cells: a sorted CD56 or NKG2C T cell subset, CD4+ or CD8+ T cells, or bulk PBMC T cells (not recorded which). These receptors originate from a man younger than 35 in good health.

The chain employs TRBV5-1 and TRBJ2-1; the TCRdb call, TRBD2, lacks DNA for checking. CDR3 length: 15 amino acids. CDR1 and CDR2 (germline): SGHRS, YFSETQ. The CDR3: CASSLVAGGPDEQFF.

The rearrangement links TRBV2 to TRBJ2-2; TCRdb returns TRBD1, unconfirmable since there is no DNA. Germline V gives CDR1 SNHLY, CDR2 FYNNEI. The CDR3 covers 16 residues. The CDR3 region is CATGSRDRGDTGELFF. Variable domain in full (rest from reference TRBV2 and TRBJ2-2): EPEVTQTPSHQVTQMGQEVILRCVPISNHLYFYWYRQILGQKVEFLVSFYNNEISEKSEIFDDQFSVERPDGSNFTLKIRSTKLEDSAMYFCATGSRDRGDTGELFFGEGSRLTVL.

The chain recombines TRBV25-1 with TRBJ1-1; the D call from TCRdb, TRBD1, cannot be confirmed without DNA. Germline CDR1 reads MGHDK; CDR2 reads SYGVNS. The CDR3 is 14 residues long. This CDR3 is CASSDPGLNTEAFF.

V is TRBV12-3 or TRBV12-4 and J is TRBJ1-4; the TCRdb D gene call, TRBD1, has no DNA to confirm it. CDR3 length: 16 residues. This CDR3 is CASSLGTGGPNEKLFF.

The chain employs TRBV25-1 and TRBJ2-2; TCRdb's D gene call, TRBD2, goes unchecked for lack of DNA. Per the germline V gene, CDR1 is MGHDK and CDR2 is SYGVNS. CDR3 length: 16 amino acids. The CDR3 region is CASSESRATPPGELFF.

The chain links TRBV5-6 to TRBJ2-1; TCRdb proposes TRBD2, but this gene call is untestable without DNA. CDR1 is SGHDT, CDR2 YYEEEE, per germline. This CDR3 is 17 amino acids long. This CDR3 reads CASSRGLLAGAGNEQFF.

This sequence joins TRBV9 and TRBJ2-7; checking the TCRdb D call of TRBD1 is not possible without DNA. This CDR3 spans 15 amino acids. Germline V gene data show CDR1 as SGDLS and CDR2 as YYNGEE. The CDR3 reads CASTRPTGSSYEQYF.

This chain joins TRBV20-1 and TRBJ2-7; the TCRdb call, TRBD2, lacks DNA for checking. The CDR3 contains 16 residues. CDR1 and CDR2 (germline): DFQATT, SNEGSKA (reference sequence). CDR3 loop: CSAPRTSGGVLYEQYF.

The CDR3 here is CSGRTSGVNTGELFF. This chain joins TRBV29-1 and TRBJ2-2; the TCRdb call, TRBD2, lacks DNA for checking. The CDR3 sequence is 15 residues long. In germline, CDR1 is SQVTM, CDR2 ANQGSEA.

This chain joins TRBV4-3 and TRBJ1-4; with no DNA, the TCRdb D assignment of TRBD1 cannot be verified. Germline lookup yields CDR1 LGHNA and CDR2 YSLEER. The CDR3 totals 15 residues. Here the CDR3 reads CASSLGTGANEKLFF.

The chain recombines TRBV29-1 with TRBJ2-3. There are 12 residues in the CDR3. Germline values: CDR1 SQVTM, CDR2 ANQGSEA. Here the CDR3 reads CSVEDLADTQYF.

The gene calls are TRBV29-1 and TRBJ2-7. The germline V gene encodes CDR1 SQVTM and CDR2 ANQGSEA. CDR3 length: 14 amino acids. The CDR3 loop is CSVRYTTSSYEQYF.

The J gene is TRBJ1-2, the V gene TRBV19; TCRdb outputs TRBD1, but without DNA this stays unchecked. The CDR3 is 15 residues long. Germline-derived CDR1 and CDR2 are LNHDA and SQIVND (reference sequence). The CDR3 sequence is CASTGQPTGNYGYTF.

V usage is TRBV7-9 and J usage is TRBJ2-7; TCRdb's D call of TRBD1 is untestable without DNA. CDR1 SEHNR and CDR2 FQNEAQ come from the germline V gene (reference sequence). The CDR3 sequence is 16 residues long. CDR3 amino acids: CASSSPRQGDAYEQYF.

The gene calls are TRBV20-1 and TRBJ2-3. The CDR3 is made up of 13 amino acids. Germline values: CDR1 DFQATT, CDR2 SNEGSKA (reference sequence). This chain's CDR3 is CSAMTTSTDTQYF.

The chain has TRBV10-2 and TRBJ2-7; lacking DNA, the TRBD1 call made by TCRdb goes unchecked. The germline CDR1 and CDR2 sequences are WSHSY and SAAADI. The CDR3 has 13 amino acids. CDR3 protein: CASSESWTGQQYF.

The rearrangement uses TRBV7-3 and TRBJ2-7. CDR1 is SGHTA, CDR2 FQGTGA, per germline. The CDR3 is 13 amino acids. CDR3 residues: CASSLGSVGEQYF. The full variable domain, rest sourced from reference TRBV7-3 and TRBJ2-7, is GAGVSQTPSNKVTEKGKYVELRCDPISGHTALYWYRQSLGQGPEFLIYFQGTGAADDSGLPNDRFFAVRPEGSVSTLKIQRTERGDSAVYLCASSLGSVGEQYFGPGTRLTVT.

The J gene is TRBJ1-1, the V gene TRBV6-6. The CDR3 contains 13 residues. Germline V gene data show CDR1 as MNHNY and CDR2 as SVGAGI (reference sequence). This CDR3 is CASKEPRNTEAFF.

The V call is TRBV20-1, the J call TRBJ2-5; as DNA is missing, the TRBD2 call by TCRdb cannot be tested. The V gene's germline CDR1 is DFQATT and CDR2 SNEGSKA (reference sequence). The CDR3 is made up of 17 amino acids. CDR3 sequence: CSASVLDSGRWGETQYF.

V and J are TRBV24-1 and TRBJ2-1. Germline CDR1 is KGHDR and CDR2 is SFDVKD. This CDR3 region has 13 residues. CDR3 sequence: CATRASAYYEQFF.

This chain joins TRBV6-1 and TRBJ2-3; TCRdb calls TRBD2, which cannot be checked without DNA. The germline V gene has CDR1 MNHNS and CDR2 SASEGT. The CDR3 consists of 17 residues. CDR3 in amino acids: CASSRRRIGGATDTQYF.

V is TRBV6-1 and J is TRBJ2-3; TCRdb gives TRBD1 as the D gene, but with no DNA this cannot be confirmed. The CDR3 has 17 residues. Germline assignment: CDR1 MNHNS and CDR2 SASEGT. The CDR3 spells CASSARTGTGSTDTQYF.

The gene calls are TRBV5-1 and TRBJ2-7; no DNA is available, so the TRBD2 call from TCRdb remains unchecked. Germline V gene sequence: CDR1 SGHRS, CDR2 YFSETQ. The CDR3 extends over 15 amino acids. The CDR3 sequence is CASSPAGLVVYEQYF.

This rearrangement joins TRBV20-1 to TRBJ1-2; TCRdb outputs TRBD1, but without DNA this stays unchecked. Germline assignment: CDR1 DFQATT and CDR2 SNEGSKA (reference sequence). The length of the CDR3 is 11 residues. CDR3 loop: CSASPLIGYTF.

V and J are TRBV18 and TRBJ2-1; TCRdb lists TRBD1, though no DNA is available to test this call. CDR1 and CDR2 from the germline V gene are KGHSH and LQKENI. This CDR3 spans 19 amino acids. The CDR3 loop is CASSTTLVSGQGGDNEQFF.

The genes are TRBV7-2 and TRBJ1-1; TCRdb calls TRBD1, which cannot be checked without DNA. Germline V CDR1 and CDR2: SGHTA, FQGNSA. The CDR3 totals 16 residues. The CDR3 sequence: CASSKKADRGYTEAFF.

The gene calls are TRBV11-2 and TRBJ2-1; no DNA is available, so the TRBD2 call from TCRdb remains unchecked. The CDR3 is 16 residues long. Germline CDR1 reads SGHAT; CDR2 reads FQNNGV. The CDR3 loop is CASSWEGSGYYNEQFF.

This chain joins TRBV6-2 or TRBV6-3 and TRBJ2-1; TCRdb's assignment of TRBD2 cannot be checked, as there is no DNA. The germline V gene has CDR1 MNHEY and CDR2 SVGEGT. The length of the CDR3 is 12 residues. Here the CDR3 reads CASSRGGSKQFF.